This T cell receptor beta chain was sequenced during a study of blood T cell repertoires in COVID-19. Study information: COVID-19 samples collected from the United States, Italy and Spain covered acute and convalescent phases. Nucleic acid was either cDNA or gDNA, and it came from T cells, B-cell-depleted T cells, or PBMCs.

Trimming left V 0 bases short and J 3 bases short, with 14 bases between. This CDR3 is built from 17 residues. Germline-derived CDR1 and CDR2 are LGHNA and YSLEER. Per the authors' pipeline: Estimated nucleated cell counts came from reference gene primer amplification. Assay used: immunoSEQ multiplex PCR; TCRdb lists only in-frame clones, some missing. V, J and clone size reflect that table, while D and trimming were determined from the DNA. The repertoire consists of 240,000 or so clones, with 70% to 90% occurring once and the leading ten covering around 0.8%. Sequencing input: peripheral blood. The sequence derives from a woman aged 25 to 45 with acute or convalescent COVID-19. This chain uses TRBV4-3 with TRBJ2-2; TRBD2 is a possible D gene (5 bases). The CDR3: CASSQEVSGLDTGELFF. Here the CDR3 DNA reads TGCGCCAGCAGCCAAGAGGTCAGCGGTCTGGACACCGGGGAGCTGTTTTTT.